This TCR beta chain stems from a study of cytomegalovirus exposure and HLA in healthy donors. PCR was performed using 60 Vbeta and 13 Jbeta primers. Some clones are missing from TCRdb's copy, which holds only in-frame ones; the method was immunoSEQ multiplex PCR. Among tens of thousands of clones listed, roughly 80% were seen once. Study-level results: A missense variant in DCLRE1C was later tied to TCR beta V- and J-gene trimming. Reports showed the classifier diagnosing cytomegalovirus status with high specificity and sensitivity.

The CDR3 consists of 14 residues. J lost 3 bases, V lost 2 bases, and 2 bases had no gene match. Germline loops: CDR1 MDHEN, CDR2 SYDVKM. To note about this clone: No antigen is known for it.

This chain connects TRBV28 to TRBJ2-7, with 9 bases identical to TRBD1. This TCR was sampled from a man aged 35-49 years in good health and CMV-seronegative. Source material: PBMCs. The CDR3 is CASSLDRGFYEQYF. As DNA, the CDR3 is TGTGCCAGCAGTTTAGACAGGGGGTTCTACGAGCAGTACTTC.